This section outlines one TCR beta chain sequence together with its context. This is likely an artifact of a read error, given a far larger clone one base away. Without the conserved terminal phenylalanine or tryptophan, this CDR3 likely stems from a read error. This entry belongs to a study of shared clonotypes between healthy human individuals. Original analysis: ImmunoSEQ gave junction-only sequences without quality scores, so filtering differed. Produced via immunoSEQ multiplex PCR; TCRdb's table is partial and in-frame only. V, J and clone size derive from that table, while D and trimming were established from the DNA sequence. Of fewer than 600,000 clones in the sample, approximately 71% were seen once. This TCR derives from a woman aged 40 to 50 in good health. Some clones in this sample may be carry-over from other donors' samples. Sequencing was carried out using PBMCs.

The CDR3 DNA sequence: TGCGCCAGCAGCCGCCGGGGGGGCGGGAACACTGAAGCTTTCTCT. Encoded protein: CASSRRGGGNTEAFS. The rearrangement links TRBV4-3 to TRBJ1-1; D may be TRBD1 (6 bases). The CDR3 length is 15 residues. CDR1 and CDR2 (germline): LGHNA, YSLEER. Between the trimmed V and J ends, which lost 4 bases and 1 base, there was a span of 13 bases.